A single sample gave rise to the 25 T cell receptor beta chains below, sequenced in a study of identical twins. TCRdb called the 5' RACE reads again in MiXCR, with one record for every CDR3 protein. The data contain 1,800,000 or so distinct CDR3 sequences, under 35% of them singletons. Sequenced material: cord blood. The source is a newborn girl in good health.

This clonotype was found a few times. The gene calls are TRBV7-6 and TRBJ2-3; unclear D gene. V shed 1 base and J shed 6 bases, with 11 bases lying between them. The CDR3 is made up of 14 amino acids. The germline V gene has CDR1 SGHVS and CDR2 FNYEAQ. Here the CDR3 DNA reads TGTGCCAGCAGCTTAGGGGGAAGCCACGATACGCAGTATTTT. It yields the protein CASSLGGSHDTQYF.

This clonotype has more than one count but fewer than ten. The CDR3 reads CATSDFGEKLFF. CDR3 DNA: TGTGCCACCAGTGATTTCGGTGAAAAACTGTTTTTT. The chain links TRBV24-1 to TRBJ1-4; D gene uncertain. V was trimmed by 1 base and J by 7 bases, leaving 3 bases between them. This CDR3 has 12 amino acids. CDR1 KGHDR and CDR2 SFDVKD come from the germline V gene.

This rearrangement joins TRBV6-1 to TRBJ1-1; possible D gene TRBD1, 6 bases. V was clipped by 4 bases and J by 7 bases, with 19 bases between them. Germline loops: CDR1 MNHNS, CDR2 SASEGT. This CDR3 region has 15 residues. CDR3 DNA: TGTGCCAGCAGTGCGACGCTCTTGGGGGCAGTTGAAGCTTTCTTT. This gives the protein CASSATLLGAVEAFF.

The chain combines TRBV20-1 with TRBJ1-1, with D possibly TRBD1 on 5 matching bases. Per germline, CDR1 DFQATT and CDR2 SNEGSKA (reference sequence). The CDR3 is 14 amino acids. V shed 3 bases and J shed 4 bases, with 15 bases lying between them. CDR3 sequence (DNA): TGCAGTGCTAGCGGCTTAACCAGGGCCACTGAAGCTTTCTTT. Translating gives CSASGLTRATEAFF.

In its sample, this clonotype was seen a few times. The genes are TRBV27 and TRBJ2-1; no clear D gene. Germline V gene sequence: CDR1 MNHEY, CDR2 SMNVEV (reference sequence). The CDR3 runs 14 residues. With 6 bases removed from V and 6 bases from J, the gap between germline ends came to 15 bases. Here the CDR3 DNA reads TGTGCCAGCAGCGCCGCGCGGTCCGGCAATGAGCAGTTCTTC. Encoded protein: CASSAARSGNEQFF.

The J gene is TRBJ2-5, the V gene TRBV9, with 8 nucleotides matching TRBD1. Per the germline V gene, CDR1 is SGDLS and CDR2 is YYNGEE. The ends lost 0 bases at V and 5 bases at J; junction bases unmatched: 6. The CDR3 has 15 amino acids. The CDR3 loop is CASSVVRGQAETQYF. The CDR3 bases are TGTGCCAGCAGCGTAGTCAGGGGGCAGGCGGAGACCCAGTACTTC.

This clonotype turned up a few times. The chain is built from TRBV28 and TRBJ1-5, with D tentatively TRBD1 (6 bases). Germline V lookup: CDR1 MDHEN, CDR2 SYDVKM. This CDR3 region has 12 residues. Trimming removed 3 bases from V and 9 bases from J, with 9 bases in between. The CDR3 region is CASSLGHSPQHF. In nucleotides, the CDR3 is TGTGCCAGCAGTTTGGGACACTCGCCCCAGCATTTT. The complete variable domain, with remaining parts taken from reference TRBV28 and TRBJ1-5, reads DVKVTQSSRYLVKRTGEKVFLECVQDMDHENMFWYRQDPGLGLRLIYFSYDVKMKEKGDIPEGYSVSREKKERFSLILESASTNQTSMYLCASSLGHSPQHFGDGTRLSIL.

On this clonotype: A read error may be the cause here, since a much bigger clone is one base away. V usage is TRBV27 and J usage is TRBJ1-2, with TRBD1 matching 7 bases. The CDR3 loop spans 13 amino acids. Trimming took 7 bases from V and 4 from J; bases not matched to a gene: 6. CDR1 is MNHEY, CDR2 SMNVEV, per germline (reference sequence). CDR3 in DNA: TGTGCCAGCAATTTCCCAGGGGGCTATGGCTACACCTTC. Its translation: CASNFPGGYGYTF.

This clonotype was seen a handful of times. This CDR3 reads CSARDWTLYLGVGSETQYF. CDR3 DNA: TGCAGTGCTAGAGATTGGACCTTGTACCTGGGGGTAGGGTCGGAGACCCAGTACTTC. The V gene is TRBV20-1, the J gene TRBJ2-5; D is perhaps TRBD1 or TRBD2 (5 bases each). The CDR3 is 19 residues long. V lost 0 bases and J lost 5, with 28 bases in between. CDR1 is DFQATT and CDR2 is SNEGSKA in the germline V gene (reference sequence).

The chain employs TRBV12-3 or TRBV12-4 and TRBJ2-1, with D possibly matching TRBD1 (6 bases). With 5 bases removed from V and 3 bases from J, the gap between germline ends came to 11 bases. This CDR3 comprises 14 residues. The CDR3 nucleotides read TGTGCCAGCAGTCCCCAGGGGATCTACAATGAGCAGTTCTTC. Its translation is CASSPQGIYNEQFF.

The chain combines TRBV28 with TRBJ2-3; 11 bases are a match to TRBD1. Germline-derived CDR1 and CDR2 are MDHEN and SYDVKM. The CDR3 loop spans 15 amino acids. V shed 4 bases, J shed 3 bases, and the junction held 3 bases outside the gene matches. Written as DNA, the CDR3 is TGTGCCAGCAGTTCCTGGGACAGGGGGACAGATACGCAGTATTTT. Translation: CASSSWDRGTDTQYF.

This clonotype appeared a few times. This chain joins TRBV10-1 and TRBJ2-3; D is unclear. V lost 2 bases to trimming and J lost 4 bases, with 7 bases between them. CDR1 and CDR2 (germline): WNHNN, SYGVQD (reference sequence). CDR3 size: 13 residues. The CDR3 region is CASSERSADTQYF. The CDR3 nucleotides read TGCGCCAGCAGTGAGAGGTCGGCAGATACGCAGTATTTT.

This clonotype appeared a few times. The chain employs TRBV28 and TRBJ2-7, with D maybe TRBD2 (6 bases). Per germline, CDR1 MDHEN and CDR2 SYDVKM. There are 14 residues in the CDR3. Deletions cut 5 bases from V and 5 bases from J, with 16 bases between. The CDR3 DNA reads as TGTGCCAGCAGTGCCCCCCTAGCGATAAACGAGCAGTACTTC. Translation: CASSAPLAINEQYF.

The chain carries TRBV20-1 and TRBJ1-5; 7 positions match TRBD1. The CDR3 totals 14 residues. Germline-derived CDR1 and CDR2 are DFQATT and SNEGSKA (reference sequence). With V trimmed by 2 bases and J by 4 bases, 5 bases remained unmatched. The DNA of the CDR3 is TGCAGTGCTAGACGCGGGACAGCAAATCAGCCCCAGCATTTT. It translates to CSARRGTANQPQHF.

There are a few counts of this clonotype. J is TRBJ2-1 and V is TRBV7-2; D is possibly TRBD1 (5 bases). The CDR3 covers 14 residues. Trimming cost V 0 bases and J 15 bases, with 18 bases left between them. CDR1 and CDR2 (germline): SGHTA, FQGNSA. CDR3 protein: CASSLAGLRKGRFF. The CDR3 coding sequence is TGTGCCAGCAGCTTAGCGGGATTGAGGAAGGGGCGGTTCTTC.

The sample holds a few counts of this clonotype. V is TRBV10-2 and J is TRBJ2-4; 8 bases align to TRBD2. The assigned J gene may be wrong: the sequence end matches TRBJ2-7 better. The CDR3 has 12 residues. Germline V CDR1 and CDR2: WSHSY, SAAADI. DNA of the CDR3: TGCGCCACCCGGACTAGCAGCCACGAGCAGTACTTC. Translating it yields CATRTSSHEQYF.

This clonotype has a count of ten or more. The V call is TRBV12-3 or TRBV12-4, the J call TRBJ2-7; possibly TRBD2 for D (5 bases). Trimming removed 3 bases at V and 2 bases at J, with 11 bases between. The CDR3 contains 14 residues. CDR3 residues: CASSFPGITYEQYF. CDR3 in DNA: TGTGCCAGCAGTTTCCCCGGGATTACCTACGAGCAGTACTTC.

This clonotype turned up a few times. The chain couples TRBV29-1 to TRBJ2-3, with D unresolved. The CDR3 runs to 13 residues. The germline V gene encodes CDR1 SQVTM and CDR2 ANQGSEA. Trimming left V 8 bases short and J 2 bases short, with 14 bases between. The CDR3 region is CSHVGNPTDTQYF. The CDR3 DNA follows: TGCAGCCATGTAGGAAACCCCACAGATACGCAGTATTTT.

The V gene is TRBV20-1, the J gene TRBJ1-2; 7 positions agree with TRBD1. Trimming cost V 4 bases and J 5 bases; bases outside gene matches: 10. The CDR3 has 14 amino acids. Germline CDR1 reads DFQATT; CDR2 reads SNEGSKA (reference sequence). The CDR3 protein is CSAKRQGARYGYTF. As DNA, the CDR3 is TGCAGTGCTAAGCGACAGGGTGCCCGTTATGGCTACACCTTC.

This clonotype has more than one count but fewer than ten. V gene TRBV12-3 or TRBV12-4 combines with J gene TRBJ1-6; D gene uncertain. V was shortened by 2 bases and J by 0 bases, with 8 bases between the two germline ends. The CDR3 is made up of 16 amino acids. Here the CDR3 reads CASSLYTGSYNSPLHF. The CDR3 DNA is TGTGCCAGCAGTTTATATACGGGCTCCTATAATTCACCCCTCCACTTT.

This clonotype has just a few counts. This CDR3 is CASSLVQYTGELFF. CDR3 sequence (DNA): TGTGCCAGCAGCTTGGTACAGTACACCGGGGAGCTGTTTTTT. The chain combines TRBV5-5 with TRBJ2-2; no definite D call. V lost 0 bases to trimming and J lost 3 bases, with 6 bases between them. The CDR3 runs 14 residues. The germline gives CDR1 SGHKS, CDR2 YYEKEE (reference sequence). The whole variable domain, remainder taken from reference TRBV5-5 and TRBJ2-2, is DAGVTQSPTHLIKTRGQQVTLRCSPISGHKSVSWYQQVLGQGPQFIFQYYEKEERGRGNFPDRFSARQFPNYSSELNVNALLLGDSALYLCASSLVQYTGELFFGEGSRLTVL.

This chain connects TRBV20-1 to TRBJ1-2, with D possibly being TRBD1 (6 bases). The CDR3 loop spans 13 amino acids. V shed 3 bases and J shed 8 bases, with 16 bases lying between them. The V gene's germline CDR1 is DFQATT and CDR2 SNEGSKA (reference sequence). The CDR3 coding sequence is TGCAGTGCTAGTTCTGGGGGGGCTAAGGGCTACACCTTC. Translating it yields CSASSGGAKGYTF.

The chain employs TRBV7-2 and TRBJ2-1; 8 bases line up with TRBD2. This CDR3 is 19 amino acids long. Germline V gene lookup returns CDR1 SGHTA and CDR2 FQGNSA. The ends lost 1 base at V and 0 bases at J; junction bases unmatched: 11. In nucleotides, the CDR3 is TGTGCCAGCAGCTTAGGAGGTGGTAGCGGGGCTATCTCCTACAATGAGCAGTTCTTC. It translates to CASSLGGGSGAISYNEQFF.

The rearrangement uses TRBV4-2 and TRBJ1-4; maybe TRBD1 (6 bases). Germline CDR1 reads LGHNA; CDR2 reads YNFKEQ. V shed 4 bases and J shed 0 bases, with 12 bases lying between them. The CDR3 covers 16 residues. For the CDR3, the DNA is TGTGCCAGCAGCCCAGGGCAGGGGACAACTAATGAAAAACTGTTTTTT. Residues: CASSPGQGTTNEKLFF.

The genes are TRBV7-9 and TRBJ2-1; tentative D call: TRBD2 (5 bases). Germline lookup yields CDR1 SEHNR and CDR2 FQNEAQ (reference sequence). The ends were cut back, 1 base at V and 0 bases at J, with 16 bases in the middle. The length of the CDR3 is 18 residues. Here the CDR3 reads CASSLVPLTIISYNEQFF. CDR3 sequence (DNA): TGTGCCAGCAGCTTAGTACCCTTGACTATTATCTCCTACAATGAGCAGTTCTTC.